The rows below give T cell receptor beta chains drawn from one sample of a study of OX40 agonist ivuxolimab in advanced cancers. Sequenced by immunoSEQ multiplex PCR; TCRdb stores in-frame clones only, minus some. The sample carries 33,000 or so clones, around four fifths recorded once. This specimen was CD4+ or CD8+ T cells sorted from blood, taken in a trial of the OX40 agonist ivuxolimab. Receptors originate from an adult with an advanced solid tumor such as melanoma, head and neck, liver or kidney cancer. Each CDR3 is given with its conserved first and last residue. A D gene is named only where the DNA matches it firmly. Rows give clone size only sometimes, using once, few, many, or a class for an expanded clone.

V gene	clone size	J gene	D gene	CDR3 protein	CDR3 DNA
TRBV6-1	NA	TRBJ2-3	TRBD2	CASSGLAGARDTQYF	TGTGCCAGCAGTGGGCTAGCGGGGGCCAGGGATACGCAGTATTTT
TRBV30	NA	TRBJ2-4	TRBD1	CAWLRQGENIQYF	TGTGCCTGGTTGCGGCAGGGGGAAAACATTCAGTACTTC
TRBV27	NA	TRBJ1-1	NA	CASTKRGGAGTEAFF	TGTGCCAGCACCAAACGGGGGGGGGCAGGAACTGAAGCTTTCTTT
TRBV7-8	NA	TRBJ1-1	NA	CASSLKGSTEAFF	TGTGCCAGCAGCTTAAAGGGAAGCACTGAAGCTTTCTTT
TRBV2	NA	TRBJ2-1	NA	CASSEELARNNEQFF	TGTGCCAGCAGTGAAGAGCTAGCGAGAAACAATGAGCAGTTCTTC
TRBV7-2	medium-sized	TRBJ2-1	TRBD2	CASSSLLAGQFF	TGTGCCAGCAGTTCCCTACTAGCGGGGCAGTTCTTC
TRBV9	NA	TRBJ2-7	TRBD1	CASSVGVGQASSYEQYF	TGTGCCAGCAGCGTAGGGGTAGGACAGGCCAGCTCCTACGAGCAGTACTTC
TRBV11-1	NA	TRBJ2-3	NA	CASGTWGYTDTQYF	TGTGCCAGCGGAACCTGGGGTTACACAGATACGCAGTATTTT
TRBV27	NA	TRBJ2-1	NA	CASVGTAPEQFF	TGTGCCAGCGTCGGTACAGCCCCCGAGCAGTTCTTC
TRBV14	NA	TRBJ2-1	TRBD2	CASSPFDASGGAAYNEQFF	TGTGCCAGCAGCCCGTTTGACGCTAGCGGGGGGGCAGCCTACAATGAGCAGTTCTTC
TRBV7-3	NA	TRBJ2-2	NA	CASTTGGRTGELFF	TGTGCCAGCACCACTGGGGGTCGCACCGGGGAGCTGTTTTTT
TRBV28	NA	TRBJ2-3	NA	CASSGAREWSTDTQYF	TGTGCCAGCAGCGGTGCCCGGGAGTGGAGCACAGATACGCAGTATTTT
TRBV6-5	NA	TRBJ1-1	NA	CASSRGNTEAFF	TGTGCCAGCAGTCGGGGGAACACTGAAGCTTTCTTT
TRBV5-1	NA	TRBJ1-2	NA	CASSLKGEGYTF	TGCGCCAGCAGCTTGAAAGGAGAGGGCTACACCTTC
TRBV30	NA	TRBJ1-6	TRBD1	CAWSLDRVGSDLSPLHF	TGTGCCTGGTCCCTAGACAGGGTAGGGTCGGATCTTTCACCCCTCCACTTT
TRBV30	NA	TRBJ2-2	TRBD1	CAWGQGLTGELFF	TGTGCCTGGGGACAGGGGCTTACCGGGGAGCTGTTTTTT
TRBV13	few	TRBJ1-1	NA	CASSLREITEAFF	TGTGCCAGCAGCCTCAGGGAAATCACTGAAGCTTTCTTT
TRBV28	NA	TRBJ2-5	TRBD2	CASILSGTSGQETQYF	TGTGCCAGCATTCTTTCCGGGACTAGCGGCCAAGAGACCCAGTACTTC
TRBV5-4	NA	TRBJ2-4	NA	CASSSPKAKNIQYF	TGTGCCAGCAGCTCCCCTAAAGCCAAAAACATTCAGTACTTC
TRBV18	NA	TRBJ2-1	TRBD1	CASSPPAGTGGYNEQFF	TGTGCCAGCTCACCACCGGCCGGGACAGGGGGGTACAATGAGCAGTTCTTC
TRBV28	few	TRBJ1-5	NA	CASSRPGRYSNQPQHF	TGTGCCAGCAGTAGACCAGGACGGTATAGCAATCAGCCCCAGCATTTT
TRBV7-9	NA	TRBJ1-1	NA	CASSLGGTMNTEAFF	TGTGCCAGCAGCTTAGGGGGGACTATGAACACTGAAGCTTTCTTT
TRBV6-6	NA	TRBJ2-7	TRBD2	CASSYSALAGYEQYF	TGTGCCAGCAGTTACTCCGCGCTAGCGGGGTACGAGCAGTACTTC
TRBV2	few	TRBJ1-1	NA	CASSDDGFEAFF	TGTGCCAGCAGTGATGATGGTTTTGAAGCTTTCTTT
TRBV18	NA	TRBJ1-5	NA	CASSPQEYQPQHF	TGTGCCAGCTCACCGCAGGAATATCAGCCCCAGCATTTT
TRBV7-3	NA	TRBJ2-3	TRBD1	CASSPGTGKGDTQYF	TGTGCCAGCAGCCCTGGGACAGGGAAGGGAGATACGCAGTATTTT
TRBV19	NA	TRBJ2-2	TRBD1	CASETGGGTGELFF	TGTGCCAGCGAAACAGGGGGCGGCACCGGGGAGCTGTTTTTT
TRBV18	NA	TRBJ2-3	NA	CATSVLVTDTQYF	TGTGCCACCTCAGTATTAGTCACAGATACGCAGTATTTT
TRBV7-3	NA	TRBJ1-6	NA	CASSFHSRGDNSPLHF	TGTGCCAGCAGCTTCCACTCACGGGGGGATAATTCACCCCTCCACTTT
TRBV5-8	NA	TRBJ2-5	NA	CASSLGYQETQYF	TGTGCCAGCAGCTTGGGGTACCAAGAGACCCAGTACTTC
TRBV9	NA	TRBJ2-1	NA	CASSGFLDRSDNEQFF	TGTGCCAGCAGCGGTTTTCTGGACCGCTCTGACAATGAGCAGTTCTTC
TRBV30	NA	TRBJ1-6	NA	CAWSEGRGTLHF	TGTGCCTGGAGTGAAGGGAGGGGAACCCTCCACTTT
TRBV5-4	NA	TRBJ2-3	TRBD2	CASSLPPSGGGWDTQYF	TGTGCCAGCAGCCTTCCCCCTAGCGGGGGCGGGTGGGATACGCAGTATTTT
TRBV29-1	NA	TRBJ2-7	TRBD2	CSAISGGHSYEQYF	TGCAGCGCCATTAGCGGGGGCCACTCCTACGAGCAGTACTTC
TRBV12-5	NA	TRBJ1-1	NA	CASGERLDTEAFF	TGTGCTAGTGGGGAAAGGTTAGACACTGAAGCTTTCTTT
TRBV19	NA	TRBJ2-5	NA	CASSRTEGETQYF	TGTGCCAGTAGCCGGACGGAAGGAGAGACCCAGTACTTC
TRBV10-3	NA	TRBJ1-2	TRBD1	CAIRPGQGSVYGYTF	TGTGCCATCAGACCGGGACAGGGGTCGGTCTATGGCTACACCTTC
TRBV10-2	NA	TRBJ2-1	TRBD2	CASSESLASGGYNEQFF	TGCGCCAGCAGTGAGTCTTTGGCTAGCGGGGGATACAATGAGCAGTTCTTC
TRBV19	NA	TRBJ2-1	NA	CASSIFGGGSSYNEQFF	TGTGCCAGTAGTATCTTTGGGGGGGGCAGCTCCTACAATGAGCAGTTCTTC
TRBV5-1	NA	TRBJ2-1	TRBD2	CASSLSRLAGGRDEQFF	TGCGCCAGCAGCTTGAGCCGACTAGCGGGAGGACGGGATGAGCAGTTCTTC
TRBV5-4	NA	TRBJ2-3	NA	CASSPNTGLSRTDTQYF	TGTGCCAGCAGCCCTAACACAGGGCTTTCGCGCACAGATACGCAGTATTTT
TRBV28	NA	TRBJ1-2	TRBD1	CAGRDRRNYGYTF	TGTGCCGGCAGGGACAGGCGTAACTATGGCTACACCTTC
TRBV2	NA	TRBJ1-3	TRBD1	CATLPGQAILSGNTIYF	TGTGCCACCCTACCGGGACAGGCGATCCTCTCTGGAAACACCATATATTTT
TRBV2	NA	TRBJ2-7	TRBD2	CASKWITSANEQYF	TGTGCCAGCAAGTGGATTACTAGCGCAAACGAGCAGTACTTC
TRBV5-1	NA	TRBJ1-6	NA	CASSLKWDSPLHF	TGCGCCAGCAGCTTAAAATGGGATTCACCCCTCCACTTT
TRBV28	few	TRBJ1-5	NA	CASSSTGQRQPQHF	TGTGCCAGCAGTTCGACAGGACAACGGCAGCCCCAGCATTTT
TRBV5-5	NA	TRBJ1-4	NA	CASSPSMGISGEKLFF	TGTGCCAGCAGCCCCTCTATGGGGATATCGGGCGAAAAACTGTTTTTT
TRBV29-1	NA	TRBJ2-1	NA	CSGQRGTYNEQFF	TGCAGTGGACAGCGGGGAACCTACAATGAGCAGTTCTTC
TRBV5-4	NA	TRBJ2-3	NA	CASSFRGADTQYF	TGTGCCAGCAGCTTCAGGGGTGCAGATACGCAGTATTTT
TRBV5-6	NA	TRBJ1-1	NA	CASSLGRRNTEAFF	TGTGCCAGCAGCTTGGGGCGACGGAACACTGAAGCTTTCTTT